The 32 T cell receptor beta chains below all came from one sample that was sequenced in a study of control samples from healthy donors and cancer patients. TCRdb keeps only in-frame clones here, not all; method: immunoSEQ multiplex PCR. The table has about 130,000 clones, around 90% seen once. Sequencing input: blood. Source of these receptors: a man between 18 and 29 years old in good health.

V gene TRBV15 combines with J gene TRBJ2-5; no clear D gene. Trimming cost V 3 bases and J 2 bases, with 16 bases left between them. This CDR3 comprises 16 residues. From germline, CDR1 is LNHNV and CDR2 YYDKDF (reference sequence). CDR3 bases: TGTGCCACCAGCAGGTCCGTTAGGACGGTGCAAGAGACCCAGTACTTC. Translation: CATSRSVRTVQETQYF.

In this sample, this clone turned up once. This chain joins TRBV5-1 and TRBJ1-6, with D perhaps TRBD1 (5 bases). This CDR3 is built from 16 residues. Trimming took 1 base from V and 4 from J, leaving 12 bases between them. The germline gives CDR1 SGHRS, CDR2 YFSETQ. CDR3 in DNA: TGCGCCAGCAGCTTGAGTGGGGCTCGGTATAATTCACCCCTCCACTTT. This codes for CASSLSGARYNSPLHF.

This chain connects TRBV7-6 to TRBJ2-5; 15 bases match TRBD2. Losses at the gene ends were 4 bases for V and 4 bases for J; bases not matched to a gene: 7. The CDR3 runs 17 residues. Looked up from germline, CDR1 is SGHVS and CDR2 is FNYEAQ. CDR3 sequence (DNA): TGTGCCAGCAGCTCAAGGACTAGCGGGGGGGCCACAGAGACCCAGTACTTC. Its protein is CASSSRTSGGATETQYF.

This chain uses TRBV11-2 with TRBJ2-1, with D possibly being TRBD2 (7 bases). V lost 3 bases to trimming and J lost 0 bases, with 18 bases between them. The CDR3 has 18 residues. The germline CDR1 and CDR2 sequences are SGHAT and FQNNGV. The CDR3 sequence is CASSFKGRGPSSYNEQFF. CDR3 nucleotides: TGTGCCAGCAGCTTTAAGGGGCGGGGGCCGAGCTCCTACAATGAGCAGTTCTTC.

V is TRBV6-6 and J is TRBJ1-2; D might be TRBD1 (6 bases). CDR1 MNHNY and CDR2 SVGAGI come from the germline V gene (reference sequence). The V end was cut by 5 bases, the J end by 1 base, with 11 bases between. The CDR3 runs 14 residues. The CDR3 spells CASSPSGDNYGYTF. The CDR3 coding sequence is TGTGCCAGCAGTCCATCAGGGGATAACTATGGCTACACCTTC.

This chain uses TRBV5-7 with TRBJ2-2; the D gene is possibly TRBD1 (8 bases). TRBV5-7 is assigned to the ORF class and has an uncertain function. The CDR3 totals 18 residues. Trimming removed 4 bases from V and 3 bases from J, with 22 bases in between. The CDR3 DNA reads TGTGCCAGCAGCGGGGGGGACAGGAGATTAAGAGACACCGGGGAGCTGTTTTTT. Translating it yields CASSGGDRRLRDTGELFF.

As DNA, the CDR3 is TGTGCCAGCAGGAGCGGGGGCGCAGATAGTGGCTACACCTTC. Its protein product is CASRSGGADSGYTF. The chain recombines TRBV6-5 with TRBJ1-2; D may be TRBD1 (6 bases). Trimming shortened V by 6 bases and J by 7 bases, and 18 bases separated the two germline ends. The germline gives CDR1 MNHEY, CDR2 SVGAGI. The CDR3 runs to 14 residues.

This clone was counted a single time. This chain links TRBV5-1 with TRBJ1-1; D unclear. V lost 0 bases to trimming and J lost 5 bases, with 8 bases between them. The CDR3 spans 13 residues. In germline, CDR1 is SGHRS, CDR2 YFSETQ. The CDR3 loop reads CASSLVGRTEAFF. CDR3 bases: TGCGCCAGCAGCTTGGTGGGCAGGACTGAAGCTTTCTTT.

With respect to this clone: One junction end does not reproduce the germline sequence, and a read error may be involved. V and J are TRBV4-1 and TRBJ2-1; 11 bases map to TRBD2. The CDR3 length is 16 residues. Germline V gives CDR1 MGHRA, CDR2 YSYEKL. In DNA, the CDR3 is TGCGCCAGCACCCAACAACCCTTTTCTAGCGGGGGGAAGCAGTTCTTC. This encodes CASTQQPFSSGGKQFF.

Only one count was recorded for this clone. The V call is TRBV29-1, the J call TRBJ1-1; D is unresolved. The germline CDR1 and CDR2 sequences are SQVTM and ANQGSEA. CDR3 size: 14 residues. Deletions cut 2 bases from V and 5 bases from J, with 15 bases between. The CDR3: CSVEITGKRTEAFF. The CDR3 DNA follows: TGCAGCGTTGAAATCACGGGGAAGAGAACTGAAGCTTTCTTT.

The chain carries TRBV7-9 and TRBJ2-2; 7 bases line up with TRBD1. V was clipped by 5 bases and J by 1 base; unmatched bases: 4. The CDR3 sequence is 15 residues long. From germline, CDR1 is SEHNR and CDR2 FQNEAQ (reference sequence). The CDR3 sequence: CASSLDRENTGELFF. The CDR3 DNA reads as TGTGCCAGCAGCCTCGACAGGGAGAACACCGGGGAGCTGTTTTTT.

This chain links TRBV18 with TRBJ2-5; D not certain. Germline V lookup: CDR1 KGHSH, CDR2 LQKENI. CDR3 length: 11 residues. V was clipped by 6 bases and J by 1 base, with 3 bases between them. The CDR3 spells CASSSQETQYF. As DNA, the CDR3 is TGTGCCAGCTCGTCCCAAGAGACCCAGTACTTC.

This clone has a handful of counts. The chain combines TRBV9 with TRBJ1-1; D is ambiguous. The V end lost 0 bases, the J end lost 8 bases, and 11 bases lay between the germline ends. This CDR3 is built from 13 residues. From germline, CDR1 is SGDLS and CDR2 YYNGEE. The CDR3 DNA follows: TGTGCCAGCAGCGTAGGTATGAGTTCAGAAGCTTTCTTT. Its protein product is CASSVGMSSEAFF.

V gene TRBV19 combines with J gene TRBJ1-1, with D perhaps matching TRBD1 (5 bases). The CDR3 has 14 residues. Germline loops: CDR1 LNHDA, CDR2 SQIVND (reference sequence). Trimming removed 3 bases at V and 4 bases at J, with 12 bases between. This chain's CDR3 is CASSMGGFGTEAFF. The CDR3 region has the DNA TGTGCCAGTAGTATGGGGGGATTCGGCACTGAAGCTTTCTTT.

This sequence joins TRBV5-1 and TRBJ2-6; no firm D call. Trimming shortened V by 0 bases and J by 0 bases, and 4 bases separated the two germline ends. The CDR3 is 15 amino acids. Looked up from germline, CDR1 is SGHRS and CDR2 is YFSETQ. The CDR3 DNA sequence: TGCGCCAGCAGCTTGGGCGGCTCTGGGGCCAACGTCCTGACTTTC. Translating gives CASSLGGSGANVLTF.

The J gene is TRBJ2-7, the V gene TRBV27; 8 nucleotides line up with TRBD1. Trimming cost V 5 bases and J 5 bases; bases outside gene matches: 5. The germline V gene has CDR1 MNHEY and CDR2 SMNVEV (reference sequence). CDR3 length: 13 residues. The CDR3 DNA is TGTGCCAGCAGTATTGGGACAGGTAACGAGCAGTACTTC. Residues: CASSIGTGNEQYF.

The chain combines TRBV9 with TRBJ2-7; D is unresolved. The V gene's germline CDR1 is SGDLS and CDR2 YYNGEE. Trimming stripped 0 bases from V and 3 bases from J, with 7 bases between. The CDR3 contains 13 residues. Here the CDR3 DNA reads TGTGCCAGCAGCGTAGCTACTGACTACGAGCAGTACTTC. Encoded protein: CASSVATDYEQYF.

V usage is TRBV4-2 and J usage is TRBJ2-3; 8 bases are shared with TRBD2. CDR3 length: 16 residues. The J segment lost 4 bases and the V segment lost 6 bases, leaving 12 bases of the junction unmatched. Per germline, CDR1 LGHNA and CDR2 YNFKEQ. The CDR3 bases are TGTGCCAGCAGATCAGTAGGAGGCGGGGGGCCAGATACGCAGTATTTT. Translation: CASRSVGGGGPDTQYF.

The gene calls are TRBV2 and TRBJ2-7, with 11 bases lining up with TRBD1. The CDR3 is 13 residues long. The trim removed 4 bases at V and 6 bases at J, leaving 2 bases unmatched. Germline V gives CDR1 SNHLY, CDR2 FYNNEI. CDR3 region: CASSAGTGGEQYF. The CDR3 bases are TGTGCCAGCAGTGCCGGGACAGGGGGCGAGCAGTACTTC.

The chain uses TRBV30 and TRBJ1-1, with a weak D call TRBD1 (6 bases). This CDR3 is built from 14 residues. CDR1 is GTSNPN and CDR2 is SVGIG in the germline V gene (reference sequence). With 3 bases removed from V and 0 bases from J, the gap between germline ends came to 11 bases. The CDR3 reads CAWRQGTMNTEAFF. Here the CDR3 DNA reads TGTGCCTGGAGGCAGGGGACGATGAACACTGAAGCTTTCTTT.

The V call is TRBV11-2, the J call TRBJ1-6, with D maybe TRBD1 (5 bases). CDR3 length: 17 residues. Germline V gene sequence: CDR1 SGHAT, CDR2 FQNNGV. V was trimmed by 1 base and J by 8 bases, leaving 18 bases between them. Here the CDR3 reads CASSLAQGGRRDSPLHF. CDR3 in DNA: TGTGCCAGCAGCTTAGCGCAGGGCGGAAGGCGGGATTCACCCCTCCACTTT. The variable domain in full, with the rest retrieved from reference TRBV11-2 and TRBJ1-6, is EAGVAQSPRYKIIEKRQSVAFWCNPISGHATLYWYQQILGQGPKLLIQFQNNGVVDDSQLPKDRFSAERLKGVDSTLKIQPAKLEDSAVYLCASSLAQGGRRDSPLHFGNGTRLTVT.

This chain links TRBV7-9 with TRBJ2-3; D remains ambiguous. Trimming pared 3 bases from V and 1 base from J, leaving 11 bases between. The V gene's germline CDR1 is SEHNR and CDR2 FQNEAQ (reference sequence). The CDR3 is made up of 15 amino acids. In nucleotides, the CDR3 is TGTGCCAGCAGCTTTGGTCAGCCGCGCACAGATACGCAGTATTTT. It specifies CASSFGQPRTDTQYF.

The genes are TRBV3-1 (or the pseudogene TRBV3-2) and TRBJ1-4; D possibly corresponds to TRBD1 (5 bases). Per the germline V gene, CDR1 is LGHDT and CDR2 is YNNKEL (reference sequence). The length of the CDR3 is 17 residues. V was pared by 0 bases and J by 4 bases, with 15 bases between. The CDR3 DNA follows: TGTGCCAGCAGCCAAGACCGGGACGCAGGATATAATGAAAAACTGTTTTTT. Its protein is CASSQDRDAGYNEKLFF.

The rearrangement joins TRBV7-9 to TRBJ1-1; tentative D call: TRBD1 (5 bases). Germline CDR1 is SEHNR and CDR2 is FQNEAQ (reference sequence). V was cut by 2 bases and J by 5 bases, with 12 bases left in between. This CDR3 contains 14 residues. Here the CDR3 DNA reads TGTGCCAGCAGCTTACGGGGGTCGGGAACTGAAGCTTTCTTT. The encoded protein is CASSLRGSGTEAFF.

The genes are TRBV7-8 and TRBJ1-5, with TRBD1 identical over 9 bases. Germline CDR1 is SGHVS and CDR2 is FQNEAQ. The CDR3 contains 16 residues. The V gene end was trimmed by 2 bases and the J gene end by 6 bases; junction bases not matched to a gene: 8. CDR3 in DNA: TGTGCCAGCAGCTTAACAGGGGGCTTCGGGAGTCAGCCCCAGCATTTT. This encodes CASSLTGGFGSQPQHF.

The chain combines TRBV27 with TRBJ1-1, with 7 positions matching TRBD1. This CDR3 is built from 15 residues. V was pared by 5 bases and J by 5 bases, with 11 bases of the junction left unmatched. Germline CDR1 is MNHEY and CDR2 is SMNVEV (reference sequence). CDR3 residues: CASSNNQGVGTEAFF. For the CDR3, the DNA is TGTGCCAGCAGTAACAACCAGGGGGTAGGAACTGAAGCTTTCTTT.

The genes are TRBV3-1 (or the pseudogene TRBV3-2) and TRBJ2-5; a weak D match, TRBD1 (5 bases). This CDR3 spans 15 amino acids. V was clipped by 0 bases and J by 5 bases, with 13 bases between them. CDR1 and CDR2 from the germline V gene are LGHDT and YNNKEL (reference sequence). CDR3 sequence (DNA): TGTGCCAGCAGCCAAGAAGGCAGGGTTCAGGAGACCCAGTACTTC. Its translation: CASSQEGRVQETQYF.

V and J are TRBV11-2 and TRBJ2-3; perhaps TRBD2 as D (6 bases). CDR1 is SGHAT and CDR2 is FQNNGV in the germline V gene. The CDR3 is 13 residues long. The ends were cut back, 5 bases at V and 4 bases at J, with 10 bases in the middle. The CDR3 loop is CASSLPGADTQYF. The CDR3 nucleotides read TGTGCCAGCAGCCTACCGGGGGCAGATACGCAGTATTTT.

V gene TRBV5-1 combines with J gene TRBJ2-7, with D possibly matching TRBD2 (5 bases). The V gene's germline CDR1 is SGHRS and CDR2 YFSETQ. The CDR3 is made up of 12 amino acids. V was clipped by 0 bases and J by 5 bases, with 6 bases between them. The CDR3 here is CASSLVGDEQYF. CDR3 bases: TGCGCCAGCAGCTTGGTCGGGGACGAGCAGTACTTC.

With regard to this clone: The same CDR3 can be traced to other DNA sequences in this sample. The chain carries TRBV6-5 and TRBJ2-5; D possibly corresponds to TRBD2 (5 bases). V lost 2 bases and J lost 1, with 8 bases in between. The V gene's germline CDR1 is MNHEY and CDR2 SVGAGI. The CDR3 loop spans 14 amino acids. The CDR3 bases are TGTGCCAGCAGTTACGGCGGGCGCCAAGAGACCCAGTACTTC. Protein sequence: CASSYGGRQETQYF.

The rearrangement joins TRBV19 to TRBJ1-2, with a tentative D call TRBD1 (5 bases). CDR1 is LNHDA, CDR2 SQIVND, per germline (reference sequence). V was shortened by 7 bases and J by 5 bases, with 11 bases between the two germline ends. The CDR3 covers 12 residues. The CDR3 here is CASNGQGYGYTF. The CDR3 DNA reads as TGTGCCAGTAACGGCCAGGGTTATGGCTACACCTTC.

The chain joins TRBV29-1 to TRBJ2-1; D might be TRBD2 (6 bases). Germline V lookup: CDR1 SQVTM, CDR2 ANQGSEA. Between the trimmed V and J ends, which lost 6 bases and 8 bases, there was a span of 11 bases. This CDR3 comprises 11 residues. CDR3: CSVREVDEQFF. The CDR3 coding sequence is TGCAGCGTCAGGGAGGTCGATGAGCAGTTCTTC.